This T cell receptor beta chain derives from a study of human T cells and chemical hapten exposure. Time point specified: pre-sensitization, week 0. Treatment defined: therapeutic diphenylcyclopropenone sensitization with weekly scalp DPC. TCRdb re-called the RACE reads with MiXCR, one entry per CDR3 protein. The sample lists around 110,000 distinct CDR3 sequences; 12% were seen once. J was trimmed by 0 bases and V by 4 bases; bases with no gene match: 6. CDR3 length: 16 amino acids. The germline V gene has CDR1 KGHSH and CDR2 LQKENI. This TCR was recovered from a woman aged 45-59 years with alopecia areata. Some clones in this sample may be carry-over from other donors' samples. The genes are TRBV18 and TRBJ2-1, with TRBD1 matching 7 bases. The input for sequencing was whole blood, taken in connection with sensitization to the hapten diphenylcyclopropenone (DPC). CDR3 in amino acids: CASSRGQSSSYNEQFF. The CDR3 nucleotides read TGTGCCAGCTCACGGGGACAGTCCAGCTCCTACAATGAGCAGTTCTTC.